This T cell receptor beta chain is drawn from a study of blood T cell repertoires in COVID-19. Study at large: Acute and convalescent COVID-19 specimens originated in the United States, Italy and Spain. Sources were T cells, B-cell-depleted T cells, or PBMCs; the material itself was cDNA or gDNA.

The CDR3 totals 16 residues. Germline lookup yields CDR1 SGHNT and CDR2 YYREEE (reference sequence). After removal of 1 base from V and 1 base from J, the junction contained 3 bases not matched to a gene. In the source study's methods: Nucleated cell counts were estimated from reference gene primer amplification. TCRdb keeps only in-frame clones here, not all; method: immunoSEQ multiplex PCR. That table is the source of V, J and clone size, and D and trimming were worked out from the DNA. The sample shows around 78,000 clones, 88% of them seen only once. The chain carries TRBV5-4 and TRBJ2-3; 10 nucleotides line up with TRBD2. The sequencing input was peripheral blood. The clonotype originates from a human donor in a cohort sampled during active COVID-19. CDR3 sequence reads: CASSLMLAGGTDTQYF. CDR3 in DNA: TGTGCCAGCAGCTTGATGCTAGCGGGAGGCACAGATACGCAGTATTTT. Combining the CDR3 with reference TRBV5-4 and TRBJ2-3 gives the whole variable domain ETGVTQSPTHLIKTRGQQVTLRCSSQSGHNTVSWYQQALGQGPQFIFQYYREEENGRGNFPPRFSGLQFPNYSSELNVNALELDDSALYLCASSLMLAGGTDTQYFGPGTRLTVL.